This T cell receptor (beta chain) emerged from a study of blood T cell repertoires in COVID-19 (TCRdb year 2020). The study in broad terms: The collaborator samples originated in the United States, Italy and Spain and spanned the acute and convalescent phases of COVID-19. The material from the prospective study consisted of cDNA or gDNA derived from T cells, B-cell-depleted T cells, or PBMCs. Deeply sampled blood TCRbeta repertoires from subjects exposed to, actively infected with, or recovered from COVID-19 were included in the dataset. The repertoires were released in a freely available public database meant as a resource for research on the immune response to SARS-CoV-2. The samples were drawn from two sources: the first 160 participants of the ongoing ImmuneRACE study, and 1,000 to 1,500 subjects contributed by 6 global collaborators. Nearly every sample came with metadata listing a de-identified subject ID, COVID-19 status, age in years and sex. Where available, HLA class I and class II types were obtained from metadata supplied by the sample provider rather than from assay-based typing.

Turning to this clone: Its antigen remains unidentified. No much larger clonotype is one base removed from it; base qualities were not supplied.

The collaborating institutions used their own protocols to collect whole blood in K2EDTA tubes. For TCRbeta analysis, collaborators shipped samples as frozen whole blood, isolated PBMCs, or DNA extracted from either of those sample types. CDR1 and CDR2 are read off the germline V gene (reference sequence) as LGHDT and YNNKEL. Including cysteine and phenylalanine, the CDR3 has 13 amino acids. The kept DNA is CDR3 alone, 39 bases in frame from the first base. Trimming removed 1 base from V and 9 bases from J; the gene matches leave 2 bases unexplained. The immunoSEQ Assay, a bias-controlled multiplex PCR, was used to amplify TCRbeta CDR3 regions from genomic DNA. In the authors' own workflow: The number of nucleated cells in each sample was estimated by amplification of reference gene primers within the assay. To quantify the absolute abundance of each unique TCRbeta CDR3 rearrangement, sequence reads were collapsed and filtered. For each sample, productive Simpson clonality was calculated as the square root of Simpson's diversity index across productive rearrangements. Drawn from immuneACCESS, this table holds only the in-frame rearrangements with V and J called that TCRdb kept. Clones are partly lost; checked studies trace under half to an unresolved V gene and leave the rest unexplained. D and trimming were read from the DNA, whereas the V and J calls and clone size are those reported in that table. The sample table shows about 130,000 clones, and roughly 80% are seen once. Of the sample, 12% falls within the top ten clones.

On the study overall, not on this receptor specifically: How much clinical and demographic metadata was included differed by source and by participant, and the metadata was provided uncurated.

Recombination joined TRBV3-1 (or the pseudogene TRBV3-2) with TRBJ2-4; TRBD1 fits 8 bases in the junction. This receptor was identified in a woman aged 55-70 years with acute or convalescent COVID-19. Sequenced: peripheral blood. CDR3 reads: CASSQAGGGIQYF. The bases read TGTGCCAGCAGCCAAGCAGGGGGCGGCATTCAGTACTTC.